Sequencing of this T cell receptor beta chain was carried out in a study of breast tumors, draining lymph nodes, adjacent tissues. The lymph nodes were axillary draining lymph nodes from breast cancer patients. TCRdb recomputed calls from the multiplex PCR reads with MiXCR, one row per CDR3 protein. The data hold under 300,000 distinct CDR3 sequences, with around 34% observed a single time. Germline-derived CDR1 and CDR2 are KGHDR and SFDVKD. This CDR3 contains 15 residues. V was clipped by 7 bases and J by 8 bases; unmatched bases: 10. Sequences were obtained from axillary lymph node tissue. The genes are TRBV24-1 and TRBJ1-2, with 12 bases lining up with TRBD1. The receptor was isolated from a female donor with breast cancer. Some clones in this sample may be carry-over from other donors' samples. The chain's CDR3 is CATSSLGQGARGYTF. The CDR3 nucleotides read TGTGCCACCAGCAGCCTGGGACAGGGGGCACGAGGCTACACCTTC.